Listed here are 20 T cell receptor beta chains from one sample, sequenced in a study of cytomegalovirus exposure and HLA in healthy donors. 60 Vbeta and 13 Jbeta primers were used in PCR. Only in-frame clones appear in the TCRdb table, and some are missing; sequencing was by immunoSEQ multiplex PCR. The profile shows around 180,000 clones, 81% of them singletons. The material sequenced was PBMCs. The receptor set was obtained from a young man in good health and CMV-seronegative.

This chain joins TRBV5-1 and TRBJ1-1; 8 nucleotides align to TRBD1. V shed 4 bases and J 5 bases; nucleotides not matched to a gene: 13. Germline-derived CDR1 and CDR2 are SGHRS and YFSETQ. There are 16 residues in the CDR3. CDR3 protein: CASSAETGVRGTEAFF. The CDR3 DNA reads TGCGCCAGCAGCGCGGAGACAGGGGTCAGGGGGACTGAAGCTTTCTTT.

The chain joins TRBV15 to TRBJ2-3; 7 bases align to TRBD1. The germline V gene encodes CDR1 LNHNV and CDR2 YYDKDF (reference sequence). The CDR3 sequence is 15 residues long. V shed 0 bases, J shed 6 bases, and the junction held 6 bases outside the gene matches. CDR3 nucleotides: TGTGCCACCAGCAGAGAGACAGGGACCGCCGATACGCAGTATTTT. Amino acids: CATSRETGTADTQYF.

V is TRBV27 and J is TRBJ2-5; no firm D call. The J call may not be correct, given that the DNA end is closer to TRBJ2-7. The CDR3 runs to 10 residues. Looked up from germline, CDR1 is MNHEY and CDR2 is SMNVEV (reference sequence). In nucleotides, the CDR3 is TGTGCCAGCACCCTTTACGAGCAGTACTTC. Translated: CASTLYEQYF.

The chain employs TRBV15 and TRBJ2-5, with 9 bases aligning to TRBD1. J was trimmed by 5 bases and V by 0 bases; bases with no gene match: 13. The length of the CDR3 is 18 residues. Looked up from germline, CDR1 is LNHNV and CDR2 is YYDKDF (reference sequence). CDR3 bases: TGTGCCACCAGCAGAGAAGGGACACGGACAGGGGTAAGGGAGACCCAGTACTTC. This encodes CATSREGTRTGVRETQYF.

CDR3 in DNA: TGCGCCAGCAGGCGCCGGGACAGGGGCGAAGGAAACACCATATATTTT. It codes for CASRRRDRGEGNTIYF. This chain links TRBV10-1 with TRBJ1-3; 10 bases are shared with TRBD1. CDR3 size: 16 residues. Per germline, CDR1 WNHNN and CDR2 SYGVQD (reference sequence). V dropped 6 bases and J dropped 4; count of bases not matched to a gene: 9.

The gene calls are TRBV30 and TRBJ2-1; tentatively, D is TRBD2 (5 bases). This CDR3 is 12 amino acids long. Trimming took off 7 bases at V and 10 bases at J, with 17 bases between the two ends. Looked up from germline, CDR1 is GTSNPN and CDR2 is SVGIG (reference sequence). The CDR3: CALNEGGWEQFF. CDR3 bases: TGTGCCTTAAACGAGGGCGGGTGGGAGCAGTTCTTC.

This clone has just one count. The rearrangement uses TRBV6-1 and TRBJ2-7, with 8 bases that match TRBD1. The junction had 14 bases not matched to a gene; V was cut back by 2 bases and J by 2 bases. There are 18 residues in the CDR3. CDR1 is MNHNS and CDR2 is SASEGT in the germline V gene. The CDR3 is CASSEILDPGQAAYEQYF. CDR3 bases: TGTGCCAGCAGTGAAATCTTAGACCCGGGACAGGCTGCCTACGAGCAGTACTTC.

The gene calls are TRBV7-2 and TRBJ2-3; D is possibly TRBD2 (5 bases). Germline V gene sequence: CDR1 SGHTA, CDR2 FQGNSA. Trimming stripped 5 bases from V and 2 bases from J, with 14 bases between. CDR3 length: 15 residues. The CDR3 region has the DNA TGTGCCAGCAGCATCCTGGGGAGTACCACAGATACGCAGTATTTT. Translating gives CASSILGSTTDTQYF.

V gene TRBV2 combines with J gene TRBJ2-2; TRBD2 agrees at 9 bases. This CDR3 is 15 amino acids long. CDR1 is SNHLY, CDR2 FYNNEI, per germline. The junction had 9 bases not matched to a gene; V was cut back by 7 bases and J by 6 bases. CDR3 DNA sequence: TGTGCCAGCATGGCGGGAGGGCCTGGGGCCGGGGAGCTGTTTTTT. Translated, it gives CASMAGGPGAGELFF.

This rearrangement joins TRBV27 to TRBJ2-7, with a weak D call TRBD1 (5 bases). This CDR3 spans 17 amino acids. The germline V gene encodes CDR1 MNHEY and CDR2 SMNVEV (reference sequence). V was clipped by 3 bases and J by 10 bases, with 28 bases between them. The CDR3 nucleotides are TGTGCCAGCAGTTTGGGCCCCAGGGATAGCCCTTTCGGCCGACAGTACTTC. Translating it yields CASSLGPRDSPFGRQYF.

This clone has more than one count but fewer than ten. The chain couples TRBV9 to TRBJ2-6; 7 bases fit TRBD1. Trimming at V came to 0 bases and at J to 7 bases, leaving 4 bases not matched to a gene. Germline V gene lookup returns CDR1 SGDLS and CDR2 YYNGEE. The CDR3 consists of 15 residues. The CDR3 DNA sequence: TGTGCCAGCAGCGTAGGGACAGGAGAAGCCAACGTCCTGACTTTC. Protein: CASSVGTGEANVLTF.

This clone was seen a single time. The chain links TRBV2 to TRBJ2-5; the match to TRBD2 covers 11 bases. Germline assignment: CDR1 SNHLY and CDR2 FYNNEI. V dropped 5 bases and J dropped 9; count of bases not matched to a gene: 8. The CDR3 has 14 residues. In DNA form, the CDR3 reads TGTGCCAGCAGTAGACTAGCGGGGTCTCTGGCCCAGTACTTC. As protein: CASSRLAGSLAQYF.

The CDR3 sequence is CASSQEGKRERTF. The CDR3 region has the DNA TGCGCCAGCAGCCAAGAGGGAAAGAGGGAAAGAACCTTC. The J gene is TRBJ1-2, the V gene TRBV4-1; no reliable D call. CDR1 MGHRA and CDR2 YSYEKL come from the germline V gene. The CDR3 length is 13 residues. Trimming shortened V by 0 bases and J by 14 bases, and 16 bases separated the two germline ends.

The CDR3 DNA follows: TGTGCCAGTATAGGTTCGAGGGGGGAGCAGTACTTC. This gives the protein CASIGSRGEQYF. The chain recombines TRBV19 with TRBJ2-7, with TRBD1 as a possible D gene (6 bases). The length of the CDR3 is 12 residues. CDR1 and CDR2 (germline): LNHDA, SQIVND (reference sequence). V lost 7 bases, J lost 7 bases, and 14 bases lay in between.

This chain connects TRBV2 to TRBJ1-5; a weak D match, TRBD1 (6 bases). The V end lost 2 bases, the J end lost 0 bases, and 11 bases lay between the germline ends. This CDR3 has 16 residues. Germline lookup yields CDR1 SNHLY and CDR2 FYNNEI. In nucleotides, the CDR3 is TGTGCCAGCAGTGAATTCGGGACAACTAGCAATCAGCCCCAGCATTTT. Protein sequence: CASSEFGTTSNQPQHF.

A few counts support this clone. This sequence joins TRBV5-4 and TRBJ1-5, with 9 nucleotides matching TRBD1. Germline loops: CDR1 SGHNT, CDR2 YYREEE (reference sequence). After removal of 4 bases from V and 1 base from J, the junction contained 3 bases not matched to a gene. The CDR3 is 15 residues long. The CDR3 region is CASSQGQGSNQPQHF. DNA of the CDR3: TGTGCCAGCAGCCAAGGACAGGGGAGCAATCAGCCCCAGCATTTT.

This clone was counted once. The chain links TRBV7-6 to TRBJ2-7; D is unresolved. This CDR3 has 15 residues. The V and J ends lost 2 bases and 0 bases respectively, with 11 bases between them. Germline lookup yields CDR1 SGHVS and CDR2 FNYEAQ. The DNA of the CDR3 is TGTGCCAGCAGCTTACAGGTTGCCAGCTCCTACGAGCAGTACTTC. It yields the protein CASSLQVASSYEQYF.

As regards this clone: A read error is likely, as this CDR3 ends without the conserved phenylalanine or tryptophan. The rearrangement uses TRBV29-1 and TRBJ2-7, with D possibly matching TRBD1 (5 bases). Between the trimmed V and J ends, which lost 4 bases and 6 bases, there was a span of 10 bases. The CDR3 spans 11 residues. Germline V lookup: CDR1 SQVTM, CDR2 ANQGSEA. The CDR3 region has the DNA TGCAGCGTTGTACTTAGGGGCGAGCAGTACCTC. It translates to CSVVLRGEQYL.

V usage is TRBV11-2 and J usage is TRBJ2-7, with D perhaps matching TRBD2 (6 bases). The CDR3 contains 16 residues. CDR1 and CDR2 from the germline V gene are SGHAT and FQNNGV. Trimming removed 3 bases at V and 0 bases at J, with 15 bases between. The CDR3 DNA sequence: TGTGCCAGCAGCTTCAGTGGGGTAGCGGCCTCCTACGAGCAGTACTTC. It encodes CASSFSGVAASYEQYF.

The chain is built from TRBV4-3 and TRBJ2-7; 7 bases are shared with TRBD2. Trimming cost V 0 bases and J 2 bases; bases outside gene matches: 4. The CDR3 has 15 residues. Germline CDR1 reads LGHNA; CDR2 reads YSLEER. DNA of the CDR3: TGCGCCAGCAGCCAAGAGGCGGGAGAAGCCTACGAGCAGTACTTC. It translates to CASSQEAGEAYEQYF.